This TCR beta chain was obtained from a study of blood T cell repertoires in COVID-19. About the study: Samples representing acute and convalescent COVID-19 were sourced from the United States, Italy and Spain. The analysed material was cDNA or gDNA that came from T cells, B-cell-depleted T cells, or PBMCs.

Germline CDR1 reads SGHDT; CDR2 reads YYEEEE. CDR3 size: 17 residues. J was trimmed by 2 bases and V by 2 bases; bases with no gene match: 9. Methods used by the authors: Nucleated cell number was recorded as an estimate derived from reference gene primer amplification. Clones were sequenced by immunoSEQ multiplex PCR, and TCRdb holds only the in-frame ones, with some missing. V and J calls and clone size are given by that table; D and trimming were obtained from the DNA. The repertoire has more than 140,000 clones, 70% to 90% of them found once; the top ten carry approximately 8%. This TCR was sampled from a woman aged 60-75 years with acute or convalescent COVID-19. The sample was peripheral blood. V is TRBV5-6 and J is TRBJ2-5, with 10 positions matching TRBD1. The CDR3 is CASSFHDRGRSQETQYF. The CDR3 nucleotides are TGTGCCAGCAGCTTCCACGACAGGGGGCGCAGTCAAGAGACCCAGTACTTC.